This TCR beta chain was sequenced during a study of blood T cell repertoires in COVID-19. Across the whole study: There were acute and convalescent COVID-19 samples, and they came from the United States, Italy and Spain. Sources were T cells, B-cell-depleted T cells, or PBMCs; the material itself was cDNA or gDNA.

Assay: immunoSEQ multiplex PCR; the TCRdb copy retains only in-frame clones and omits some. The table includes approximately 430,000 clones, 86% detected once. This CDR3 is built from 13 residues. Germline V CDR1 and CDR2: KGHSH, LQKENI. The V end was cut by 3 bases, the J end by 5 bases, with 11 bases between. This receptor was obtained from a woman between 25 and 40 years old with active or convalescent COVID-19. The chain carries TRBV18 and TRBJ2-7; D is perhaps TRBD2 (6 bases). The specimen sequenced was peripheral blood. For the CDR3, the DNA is TGTGCCAGCTCACCCGGGGGTCGCAACGAGCAGTACTTC. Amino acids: CASSPGGRNEQYF.